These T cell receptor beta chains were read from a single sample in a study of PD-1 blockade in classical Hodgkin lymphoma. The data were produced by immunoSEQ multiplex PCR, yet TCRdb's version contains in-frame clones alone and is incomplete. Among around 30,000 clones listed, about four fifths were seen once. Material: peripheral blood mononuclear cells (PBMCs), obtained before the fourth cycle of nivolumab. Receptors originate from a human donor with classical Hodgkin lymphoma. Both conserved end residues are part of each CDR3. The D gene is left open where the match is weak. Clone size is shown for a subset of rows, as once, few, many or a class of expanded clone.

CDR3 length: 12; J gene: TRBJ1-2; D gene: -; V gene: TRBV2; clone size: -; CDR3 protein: CASSEVRGGYTF; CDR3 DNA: TGTGCCAGCAGTGAAGTTCGGGGCGGCTACACCTTC
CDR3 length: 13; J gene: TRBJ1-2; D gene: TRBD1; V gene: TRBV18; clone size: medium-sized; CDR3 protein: CASSEAGGGGYTF; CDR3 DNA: TGTGCCAGCTCGGAAGCAGGGGGCGGTGGCTACACCTTC
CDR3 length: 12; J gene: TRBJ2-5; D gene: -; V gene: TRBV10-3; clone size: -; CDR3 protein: CAISEAGETQYF; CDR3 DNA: TGTGCCATCAGTGAGGCCGGCGAGACCCAGTACTTC
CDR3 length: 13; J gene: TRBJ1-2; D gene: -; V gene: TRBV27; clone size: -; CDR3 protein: CASQRTAGHGYTF; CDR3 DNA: TGTGCCAGCCAAAGGACAGCGGGGCATGGCTACACCTTC
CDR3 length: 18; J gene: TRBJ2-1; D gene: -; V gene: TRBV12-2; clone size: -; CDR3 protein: CASRPPTSGSYTLLEQFF; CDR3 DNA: TGTGCAAGTCGCCCCCCTACTAGCGGGAGTTATACCCTCCTTGAGCAGTTCTTC
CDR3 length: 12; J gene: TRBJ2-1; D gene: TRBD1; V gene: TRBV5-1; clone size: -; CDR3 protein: CASSNRGDEQFF; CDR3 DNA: TGCGCCAGCAGCAACAGGGGCGATGAGCAGTTCTTC
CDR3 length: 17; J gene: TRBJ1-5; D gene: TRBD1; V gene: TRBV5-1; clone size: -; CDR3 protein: CASSLGTGTGGNQPQHF; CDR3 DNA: TGCGCCAGCAGCTTGGGAACCGGGACAGGAGGCAATCAGCCCCAGCATTTT
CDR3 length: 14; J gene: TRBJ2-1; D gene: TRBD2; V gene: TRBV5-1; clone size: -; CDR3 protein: CATSVTSGSNEQFF; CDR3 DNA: TGCGCCACCTCCGTGACTAGCGGGTCCAATGAGCAGTTCTTC
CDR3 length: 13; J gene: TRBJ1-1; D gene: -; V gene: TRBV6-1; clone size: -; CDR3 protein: CASSDWGAGEAFF; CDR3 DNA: TGTGCCAGCAGTGATTGGGGCGCGGGTGAAGCTTTCTTT
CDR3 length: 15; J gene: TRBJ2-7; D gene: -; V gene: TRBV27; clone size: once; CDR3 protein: CASSLDSLQSYEQYF; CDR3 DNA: TGTGCCAGCAGTTTAGACAGTTTGCAGTCCTACGAGCAGTACTTC
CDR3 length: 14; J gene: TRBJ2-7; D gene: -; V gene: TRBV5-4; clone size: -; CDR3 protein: CASSLGGFQVEQYF; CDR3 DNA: TGTGCCAGCAGCTTGGGCGGATTTCAAGTTGAGCAGTACTTC
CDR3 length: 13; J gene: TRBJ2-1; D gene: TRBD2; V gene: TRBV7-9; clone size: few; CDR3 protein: CASSVVAGGPELF; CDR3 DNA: TGTGCCAGCAGCGTAGTAGCGGGAGGCCCCGAGCTCTTC